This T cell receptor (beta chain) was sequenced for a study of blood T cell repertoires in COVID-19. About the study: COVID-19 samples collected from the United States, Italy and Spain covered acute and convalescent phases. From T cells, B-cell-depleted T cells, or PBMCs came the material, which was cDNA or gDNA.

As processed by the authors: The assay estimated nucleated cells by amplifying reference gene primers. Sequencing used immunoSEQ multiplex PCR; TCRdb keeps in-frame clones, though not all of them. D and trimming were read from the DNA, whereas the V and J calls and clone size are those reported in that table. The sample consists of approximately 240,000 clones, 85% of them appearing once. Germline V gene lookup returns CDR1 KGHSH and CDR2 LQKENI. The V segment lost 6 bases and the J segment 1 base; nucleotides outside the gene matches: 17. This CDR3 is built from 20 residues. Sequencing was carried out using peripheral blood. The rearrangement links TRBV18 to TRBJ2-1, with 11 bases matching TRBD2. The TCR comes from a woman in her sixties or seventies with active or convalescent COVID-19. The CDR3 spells CASSPAPGLAVRRSYNEQFF. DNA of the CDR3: TGTGCCAGCTCGCCGGCCCCGGGACTAGCGGTCCGACGATCCTACAATGAGCAGTTCTTC.